The 28 T cell receptor beta chains given below trace back to one sample, sequenced in a study of blood T cell repertoires in COVID-19. The repertoire was sequenced with immunoSEQ multiplex PCR; TCRdb's copy has only in-frame clones and lacks some. The table has 350,000 to 400,000 clones, approximately 89% seen once; the top ten hold roughly 0.9%. Sequenced sample: PBMCs or T cells enriched from blood (not recorded which). Receptor source: a woman aged 40 to 55 who had been exposed to COVID-19.

This clone came up a few times. The chain joins TRBV7-9 to TRBJ2-7; 7 bases agree with TRBD2. V was pared by 5 bases and J by 2 bases, with 3 bases of the junction left unmatched. Germline V gene data show CDR1 as SEHNR and CDR2 as FQNEAQ (reference sequence). The CDR3 totals 13 residues. CDR3 nucleotides: TGTGCCAGCAGCCTCGGGACTACCTACGAGCAGTACTTC. It yields the protein CASSLGTTYEQYF.

The rearrangement uses TRBV6-6 and TRBJ2-7; TRBD1 agrees at 7 bases. CDR3 size: 14 residues. Trimming removed 4 bases from V and 4 bases from J; junction bases left unmatched: 7. Germline V gives CDR1 MNHNY, CDR2 SVGAGI (reference sequence). CDR3 region: CASSFRAGGYEQYF. The CDR3 nucleotides read TGTGCCAGCAGTTTCCGCGCAGGGGGATACGAGCAGTACTTC.

The V gene is TRBV19, the J gene TRBJ2-4, with D possibly matching TRBD2 (6 bases). Trimming cost V 0 bases and J 0 bases, with 9 bases left between them. Germline V CDR1 and CDR2: LNHDA, SQIVND (reference sequence). This CDR3 is 16 amino acids long. The CDR3 is CASSIDRGLAKNIQYF. As DNA, the CDR3 is TGTGCCAGTAGTATAGATCGGGGACTAGCCAAAAACATTCAGTACTTC.

This clone was detected only once. This rearrangement joins TRBV7-2 to TRBJ1-1; possible D gene TRBD1, 5 bases. Trimming cost V 4 bases and J 7 bases, with 16 bases left between them. In germline, CDR1 is SGHTA, CDR2 FQGNSA. This CDR3 comprises 14 residues. The CDR3 is CASSSLSGRGEAFF. The CDR3 bases are TGTGCCAGCAGCTCCCTGTCGGGGAGGGGTGAAGCTTTCTTT.

The chain joins TRBV19 to TRBJ1-1; 7 bases are a match to TRBD1. The V and J ends lost 10 bases and 1 base, in that order; junction bases with no gene match: 6. Per germline, CDR1 LNHDA and CDR2 SQIVND (reference sequence). This CDR3 spans 13 amino acids. CDR3 DNA: TGTGCCACAACCAGACAGGGGAACACTGAAGCTTTCTTT. Protein sequence: CATTRQGNTEAFF.

The chain employs TRBV5-1 and TRBJ1-2; possibly TRBD1 for D (5 bases). The CDR3 has 14 residues. Germline assignment: CDR1 SGHRS and CDR2 YFSETQ. V gave up 0 bases and J gave up 5 bases, with 11 bases separating them. The CDR3 DNA is TGCGCCAGCAGCTTGGACACCGGGGGTTATGGCTACACCTTC. It encodes CASSLDTGGYGYTF.

The chain combines TRBV18 with TRBJ2-2, with D tentatively TRBD2 (6 bases). Between the trimmed V and J ends, which lost 2 bases and 3 bases, there was a span of 13 bases. CDR1 KGHSH and CDR2 LQKENI come from the germline V gene. The CDR3 sequence is 16 residues long. The CDR3 DNA sequence: TGTGCCAGCTCACCAACCGATAAGCGGGACACCGGGGAGCTGTTTTTT. Its translation: CASSPTDKRDTGELFF.

The chain carries TRBV30 and TRBJ2-3, with D possibly TRBD1 on 5 matching bases. V dropped 1 base and J dropped 7 bases, with 6 bases sitting between them. There are 11 residues in the CDR3. Germline assignment: CDR1 GTSNPN and CDR2 SVGIG (reference sequence). The CDR3: CAWSGQYTQYF. CDR3 bases: TGTGCCTGGAGTGGACAGTATACGCAGTATTTT.

This clone was counted once. The CDR3 DNA follows: TGTGCCAGTATCCTGACAGGCACAGATACGCAGTATTTT. This gives the protein CASILTGTDTQYF. The chain links TRBV19 to TRBJ2-3; D possibly corresponds to TRBD1 (5 bases). V lost 7 bases, J lost 1 base, and 9 bases lay in between. The CDR3 has 13 residues. From germline, CDR1 is LNHDA and CDR2 SQIVND (reference sequence). The whole variable domain, filled in from reference TRBV19 and TRBJ2-3, reads DGGITQSPKYLFRKEGQNVTLSCEQNLNHDAMYWYRQDPGQGLRLIYYSQIVNDFQKGDIAEGYSVSREKKESFPLTVTSAQKNPTAFYLCASILTGTDTQYFGPGTRLTVL.

The chain is built from TRBV7-2 and TRBJ1-5; unclear D gene. Trimming removed 2 bases from V and 4 bases from J, with 6 bases in between. Germline V gives CDR1 SGHTA, CDR2 FQGNSA. This CDR3 contains 13 residues. Here the CDR3 reads CASSLTKNQPQHF. CDR3 nucleotides: TGTGCCAGCAGCTTAACAAAAAATCAGCCCCAGCATTTT.

The chain joins TRBV19 to TRBJ2-7, with a possible D match to TRBD1 (6 bases). The V and J ends lost 6 bases and 4 bases respectively, with 19 bases between them. In germline, CDR1 is LNHDA, CDR2 SQIVND (reference sequence). The CDR3 sequence is 15 residues long. CDR3 DNA sequence: TGTGCCAGTAGCCAATCCGGGACACCAACATACGAGCAGTACTTC. It translates to CASSQSGTPTYEQYF.

This clone was seen a single time. This chain uses TRBV6-2 or TRBV6-3 with TRBJ2-1, with TRBD2 identical over 8 bases. The CDR3 covers 13 residues. Germline CDR1 reads MNHEY; CDR2 reads SVGEGT. Germline trimming cut 4 bases from V and 9 bases from J; bases unmatched to any gene: 5. CDR3 protein: CASSLVRGAEQFF. Written as DNA, the CDR3 is TGTGCCAGCAGTTTGGTGCGGGGGGCTGAGCAGTTCTTC.

The chain is built from TRBV2 and TRBJ2-7; 7 bases agree with TRBD1. V dropped 7 bases and J dropped 6; count of bases not matched to a gene: 9. Germline V lookup: CDR1 SNHLY, CDR2 FYNNEI. The CDR3 contains 13 residues. For the CDR3, the DNA is TGTGCCAGCAAATTACAGGGGAAAAGCGAGCAGTACTTC. It yields the protein CASKLQGKSEQYF.

V gene TRBV30 combines with J gene TRBJ1-1; possibly TRBD1 for D (6 bases). CDR3 length equals 13 residues. Germline CDR1 and CDR2: GTSNPN and SVGIG (reference sequence). V was clipped by 3 bases and J by 3 bases, with 11 bases between them. The CDR3 is CAWRAAGDTEAFF. The CDR3 coding sequence is TGTGCCTGGAGGGCTGCAGGGGACACTGAAGCTTTCTTT.

The V and J genes are TRBV7-8 and TRBJ2-5, with TRBD1 identical over 9 bases. CDR1 SGHVS and CDR2 FQNEAQ come from the germline V gene. The CDR3 contains 16 residues. Trimming took 2 bases from V and 5 from J; bases not matched to a gene: 9. Here the CDR3 DNA reads TGTGCCAGCAGCTTACAGTTACAGGGGGCTCGGGAGACCCAGTACTTC. Residues: CASSLQLQGARETQYF.

This clone has a single count. The chain has TRBV7-6 and TRBJ1-3, with 7 bases identical to TRBD1. Germline values: CDR1 SGHVS, CDR2 FNYEAQ. Losses at the gene ends were 1 base for V and 4 bases for J; bases not matched to a gene: 7. The CDR3 contains 16 residues. CDR3 in amino acids: CASSLGVATGGNTIYF. The CDR3 nucleotides read TGTGCCAGCAGCTTAGGGGTCGCGACAGGGGGAAACACCATATATTTT.

The V call is TRBV7-2, the J call TRBJ1-1, with D unclear. This CDR3 region has 13 residues. V was pared by 3 bases and J by 10 bases, with 15 bases between. The germline V gene encodes CDR1 SGHTA and CDR2 FQGNSA. CDR3 sequence (DNA): TGTGCCAGCAGCTTGAGCCGGGTTCATAGAGCTTTCTTT. It encodes CASSLSRVHRAFF.

This sequence joins TRBV19 and TRBJ1-5; D is possibly TRBD1 (6 bases). Trimming removed 6 bases from V and 5 bases from J, with 17 bases in between. The CDR3 runs to 15 residues. The germline V gene encodes CDR1 LNHDA and CDR2 SQIVND (reference sequence). The CDR3 sequence is CASSGRGAFDQPQHF. The CDR3 DNA sequence: TGTGCCAGTAGCGGCAGGGGAGCCTTCGATCAGCCCCAGCATTTT.

The chain joins TRBV15 to TRBJ2-5, with D tentatively TRBD2 (6 bases). Germline CDR1 and CDR2: LNHNV and YYDKDF (reference sequence). V dropped 3 bases and J dropped 2 bases, with 19 bases sitting between them. The length of the CDR3 is 17 residues. The CDR3 DNA follows: TGTGCCACCAGCAGTGGGAGGCTAGCTCGTCTTCAAGAGACCCAGTACTTC. Translated, it gives CATSSGRLARLQETQYF. The entire variable domain, with the rest obtained from reference TRBV15 and TRBJ2-5, is as follows: DAMVIQNPRYQVTQFGKPVTLSCSQTLNHNVMYWYQQKSSQAPKLLFHYYDKDFNNEADTPDNFQSRRPNTSFCFLDIRSPGLGDTAMYLCATSSGRLARLQETQYFGPGTRLLVL.

The sample holds one count of this clone. V is TRBV2 and J is TRBJ2-5; D is perhaps TRBD1 (5 bases). The CDR3 contains 18 residues. Trimming pared 8 bases from V and 3 bases from J, leaving 28 bases between. Germline CDR1 reads SNHLY; CDR2 reads FYNNEI. The chain's CDR3 is CASLRRGARASGKETQYF. Here the CDR3 DNA reads TGTGCCAGCCTACGTAGGGGCGCAAGGGCGTCGGGTAAAGAGACCCAGTACTTC.

The rearrangement uses TRBV24-1 and TRBJ1-2, with TRBD1 as a possible D gene (5 bases). The CDR3 is made up of 16 amino acids. The V gene lost 5 bases and the J gene lost 4 bases, with 19 bases spanning the gap. Germline V gives CDR1 KGHDR, CDR2 SFDVKD. The CDR3 reads CATSASGADRPYGYTF. In DNA, the CDR3 is TGTGCCACCAGTGCCTCTGGGGCGGACCGCCCCTATGGCTACACCTTC.

The gene calls are TRBV9 and TRBJ1-2; a possible D gene is TRBD1 (5 bases). Germline CDR1 reads SGDLS; CDR2 reads YYNGEE. The V end lost 0 bases, the J end lost 8 bases, and 14 bases lay between the germline ends. CDR3 length: 14 amino acids. The chain's CDR3 is CASSVDYGGRGYTF. CDR3 bases: TGTGCCAGCAGCGTAGATTACGGGGGGAGAGGCTACACCTTC.

In this sample, this clone turned up once. The rearrangement links TRBV7-2 to TRBJ2-7; D is ambiguous. Per the germline V gene, CDR1 is SGHTA and CDR2 is FQGNSA. Trimming took off 2 bases at V and 0 bases at J, with 8 bases between the two ends. This CDR3 is built from 14 residues. CDR3 DNA: TGTGCCAGCAGCTTAAGCATAAGCTCCTACGAGCAGTACTTC. It translates to CASSLSISSYEQYF.

CDR3 residues: CAISDPGYPYEQYF. CDR3 sequence (DNA): TGTGCCATCTCGGATCCGGGATACCCCTACGAGCAGTACTTC. The V and J genes are TRBV10-3 and TRBJ2-7, with D possibly being TRBD2 (5 bases). From germline, CDR1 is ENHRY and CDR2 SYGVKD. The CDR3 has 14 residues. V was shortened by 8 bases and J by 2 bases, with 16 bases between the two germline ends.

The chain joins TRBV29-1 to TRBJ1-4, with 7 bases identical to TRBD1. In germline, CDR1 is SQVTM, CDR2 ANQGSEA. This CDR3 is 14 amino acids long. Trimming removed 6 bases from V and 2 bases from J; junction bases left unmatched: 6. The CDR3 protein is CSVGTVSTNEKLFF. CDR3 bases: TGCAGCGTCGGGACAGTTTCTACTAATGAAAAACTGTTTTTT.

The rearrangement joins TRBV7-2 to TRBJ1-6; TRBD1 matches at 11 bases. Trimming took 4 bases from V and 6 from J; bases not matched to a gene: 5. This CDR3 comprises 16 residues. Germline V gene sequence: CDR1 SGHTA, CDR2 FQGNSA. The CDR3 protein is CASSSGQGAFNSPLHF. CDR3 nucleotide sequence: TGTGCCAGCAGCTCCGGACAGGGGGCTTTTAATTCACCCCTCCACTTT.

This clone has just one count. This chain joins TRBV12-5 and TRBJ2-1; 11 bases are a match to TRBD2. Germline V gives CDR1 LGHNT, CDR2 FRNRAP. This CDR3 has 15 residues. V shed 7 bases and J 5 bases; nucleotides not matched to a gene: 7. The CDR3 coding sequence is TGTGCTAGTGCCCCTGGGACTAGCGGAAACAATGAGCAGTTCTTC. It codes for CASAPGTSGNNEQFF.

The chain is built from TRBV6-2 or TRBV6-3 and TRBJ2-4, with D uncertain. The germline V gene encodes CDR1 MNHEY and CDR2 SVGEGT. The CDR3 runs 15 residues. Trimming cost V 6 bases and J 0 bases, with 12 bases left between them. CDR3: CASSASAVAKNIQYF. The DNA of the CDR3 is TGTGCCAGCAGCGCCTCCGCGGTAGCCAAAAACATTCAGTACTTC.